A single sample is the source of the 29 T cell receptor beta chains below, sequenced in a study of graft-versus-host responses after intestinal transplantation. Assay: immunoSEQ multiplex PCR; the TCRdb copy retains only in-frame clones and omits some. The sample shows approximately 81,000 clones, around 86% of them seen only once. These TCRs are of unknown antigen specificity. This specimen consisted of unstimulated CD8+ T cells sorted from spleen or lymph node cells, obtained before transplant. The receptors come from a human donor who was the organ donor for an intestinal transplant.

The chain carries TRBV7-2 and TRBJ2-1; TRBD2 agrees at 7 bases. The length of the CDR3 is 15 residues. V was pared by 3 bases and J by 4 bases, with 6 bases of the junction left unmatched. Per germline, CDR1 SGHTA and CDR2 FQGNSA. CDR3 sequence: CASSLGGGPYNEQFF. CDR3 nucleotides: TGTGCCAGCAGCTTGGGCGGGGGACCATACAATGAGCAGTTCTTC.

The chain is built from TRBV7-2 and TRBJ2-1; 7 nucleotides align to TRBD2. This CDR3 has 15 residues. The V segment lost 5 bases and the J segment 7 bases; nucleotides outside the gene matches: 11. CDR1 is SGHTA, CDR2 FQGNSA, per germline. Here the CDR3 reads CASSPYPGGGNEQFF. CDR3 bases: TGTGCCAGCAGCCCCTACCCAGGCGGGGGAAATGAGCAGTTCTTC.

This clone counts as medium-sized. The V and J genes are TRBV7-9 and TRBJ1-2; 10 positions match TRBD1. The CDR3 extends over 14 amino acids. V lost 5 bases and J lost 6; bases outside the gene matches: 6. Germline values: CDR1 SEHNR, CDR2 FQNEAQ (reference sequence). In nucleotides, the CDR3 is TGTGCCAGCAGCCCCCTGGACAGGGGGGATGGCTACACCTTC. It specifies CASSPLDRGDGYTF.

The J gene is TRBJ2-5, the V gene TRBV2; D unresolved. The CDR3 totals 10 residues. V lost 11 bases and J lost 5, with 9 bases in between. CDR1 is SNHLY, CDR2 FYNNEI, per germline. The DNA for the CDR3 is TGTGCCTCCCAACGGGAGACCCAGTACTTC. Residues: CASQRETQYF.

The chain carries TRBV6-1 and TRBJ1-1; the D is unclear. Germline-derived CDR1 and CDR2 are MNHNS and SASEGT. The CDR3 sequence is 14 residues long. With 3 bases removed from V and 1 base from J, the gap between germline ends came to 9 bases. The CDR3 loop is CASSETPTNTEAFF. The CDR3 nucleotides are TGTGCCAGCAGTGAGACACCTACGAACACTGAAGCTTTCTTT.

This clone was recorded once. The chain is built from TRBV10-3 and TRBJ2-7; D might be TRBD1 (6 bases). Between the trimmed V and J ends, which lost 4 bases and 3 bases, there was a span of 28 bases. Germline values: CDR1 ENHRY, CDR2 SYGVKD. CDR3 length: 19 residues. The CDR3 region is CAISALHPGPGRRGYEQYF. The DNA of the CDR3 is TGTGCCATCAGTGCCCTTCACCCGGGCCCCGGGCGCAGGGGCTACGAGCAGTACTTC.

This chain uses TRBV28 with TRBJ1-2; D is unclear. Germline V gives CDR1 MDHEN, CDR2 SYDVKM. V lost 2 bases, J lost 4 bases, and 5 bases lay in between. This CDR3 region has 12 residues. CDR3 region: CASSLTTYGYTF. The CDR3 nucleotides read TGTGCCAGCAGTTTAACAACCTATGGCTACACCTTC.

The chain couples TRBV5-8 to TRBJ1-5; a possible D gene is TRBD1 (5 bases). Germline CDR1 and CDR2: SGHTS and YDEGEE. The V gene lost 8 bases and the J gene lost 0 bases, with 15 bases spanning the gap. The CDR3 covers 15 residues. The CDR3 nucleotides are TGTGCCAGTGGACAAGTCCGGAATAGCAATCAGCCCCAGCATTTT. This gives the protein CASGQVRNSNQPQHF.

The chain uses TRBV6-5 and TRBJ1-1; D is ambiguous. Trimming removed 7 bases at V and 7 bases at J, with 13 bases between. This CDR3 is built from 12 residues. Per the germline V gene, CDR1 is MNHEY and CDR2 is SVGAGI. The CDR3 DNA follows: TGTGCCAGCACTTCGTATGGAGGTGAAGCTTTCTTT. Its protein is CASTSYGGEAFF.

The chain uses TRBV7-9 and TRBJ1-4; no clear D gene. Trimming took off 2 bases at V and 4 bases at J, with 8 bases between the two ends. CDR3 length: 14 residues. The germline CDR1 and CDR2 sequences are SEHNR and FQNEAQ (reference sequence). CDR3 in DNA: TGTGCCAGCAGCTTACGAGTTATTAATGAAAAACTGTTTTTT. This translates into CASSLRVINEKLFF.

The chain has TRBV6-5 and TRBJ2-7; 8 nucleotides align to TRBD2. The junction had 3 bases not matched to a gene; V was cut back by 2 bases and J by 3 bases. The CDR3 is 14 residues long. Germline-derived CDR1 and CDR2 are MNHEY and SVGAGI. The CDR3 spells CASSYGGGFYEQYF. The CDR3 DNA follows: TGTGCCAGCAGTTACGGCGGGGGGTTCTACGAGCAGTACTTC.

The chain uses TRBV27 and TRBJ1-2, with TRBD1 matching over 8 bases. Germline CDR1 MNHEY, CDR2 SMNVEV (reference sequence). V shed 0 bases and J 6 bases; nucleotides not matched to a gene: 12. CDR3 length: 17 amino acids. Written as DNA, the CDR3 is TGTGCCAGCAGTTTATCCCCAACAGGGGGTAAGACAAATGGCTACACCTTC. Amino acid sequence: CASSLSPTGGKTNGYTF.

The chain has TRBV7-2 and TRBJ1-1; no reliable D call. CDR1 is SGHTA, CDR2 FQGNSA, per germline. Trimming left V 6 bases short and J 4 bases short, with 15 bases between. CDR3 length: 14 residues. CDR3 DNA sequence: TGTGCCAGCAGGGCGGGTTACGGCGTCACTGAAGCTTTCTTT. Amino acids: CASRAGYGVTEAFF.

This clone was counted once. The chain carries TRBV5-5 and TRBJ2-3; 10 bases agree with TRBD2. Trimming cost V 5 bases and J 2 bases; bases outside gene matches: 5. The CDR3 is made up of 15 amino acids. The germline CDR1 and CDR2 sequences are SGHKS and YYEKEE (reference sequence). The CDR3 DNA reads TGTGCCAGCAGTCCGGGACTAGCGTACACAGATACGCAGTATTTT. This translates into CASSPGLAYTDTQYF.

CDR3 nucleotides: TGTGCCAGCAGACCTTACGGTGGGCCCACAGATACGCAGTATTTT. Translation gives CASRPYGGPTDTQYF. The chain combines TRBV28 with TRBJ2-3, with D uncertain. Germline V gives CDR1 MDHEN, CDR2 SYDVKM. V lost 6 bases, J lost 2 bases, and 15 bases lay in between. The CDR3 covers 15 residues.

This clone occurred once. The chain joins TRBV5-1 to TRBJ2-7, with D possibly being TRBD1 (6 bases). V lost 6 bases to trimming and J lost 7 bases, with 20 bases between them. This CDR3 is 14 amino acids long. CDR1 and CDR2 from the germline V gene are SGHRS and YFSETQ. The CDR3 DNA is TGCGCCAGCAACCGGGACACACTGAAGAAAGAGCAGTACTTC. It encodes CASNRDTLKKEQYF.

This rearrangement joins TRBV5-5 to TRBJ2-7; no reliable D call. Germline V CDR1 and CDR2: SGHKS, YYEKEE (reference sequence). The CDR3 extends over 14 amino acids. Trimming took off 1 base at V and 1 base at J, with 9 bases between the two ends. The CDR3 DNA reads TGTGCCAGCAGCTTGATTTTTGGTTCCTACGAGCAGTACTTC. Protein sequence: CASSLIFGSYEQYF.

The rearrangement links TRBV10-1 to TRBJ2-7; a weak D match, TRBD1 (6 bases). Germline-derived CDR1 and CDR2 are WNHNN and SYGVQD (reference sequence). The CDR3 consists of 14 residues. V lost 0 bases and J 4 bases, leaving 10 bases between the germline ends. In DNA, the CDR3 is TGCGCCAGCAGTGAGTCGGGGGCTGGGTACGAGCAGTACTTC. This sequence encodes CASSESGAGYEQYF.

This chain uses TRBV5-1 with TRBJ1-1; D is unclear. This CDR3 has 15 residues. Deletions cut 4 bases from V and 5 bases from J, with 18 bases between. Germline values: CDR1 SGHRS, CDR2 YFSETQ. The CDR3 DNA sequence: TGCGCCAGCAGCATAAGCTCCGGACGGCTGACTGAAGCTTTCTTT. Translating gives CASSISSGRLTEAFF.

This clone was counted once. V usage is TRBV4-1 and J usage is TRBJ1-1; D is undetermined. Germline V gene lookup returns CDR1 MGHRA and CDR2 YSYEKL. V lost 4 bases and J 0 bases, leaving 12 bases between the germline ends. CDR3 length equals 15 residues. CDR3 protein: CASSLLKGMNTEAFF. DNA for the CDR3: TGCGCCAGCAGCCTCCTGAAAGGCATGAACACTGAAGCTTTCTTT.

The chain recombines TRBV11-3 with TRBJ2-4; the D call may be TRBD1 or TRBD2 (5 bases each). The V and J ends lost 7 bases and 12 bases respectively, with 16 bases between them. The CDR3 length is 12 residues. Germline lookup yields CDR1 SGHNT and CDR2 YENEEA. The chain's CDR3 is CASIQGPPGQYF. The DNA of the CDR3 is TGTGCCAGCATCCAGGGACCTCCGGGTCAGTACTTC.

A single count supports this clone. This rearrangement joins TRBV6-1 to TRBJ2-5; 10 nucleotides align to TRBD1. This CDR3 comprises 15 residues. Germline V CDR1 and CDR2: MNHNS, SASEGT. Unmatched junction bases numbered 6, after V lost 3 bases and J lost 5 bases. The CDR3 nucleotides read TGTGCCAGCAGTGATTCGACAGGGGGCGCCGAGACCCAGTACTTC. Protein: CASSDSTGGAETQYF.

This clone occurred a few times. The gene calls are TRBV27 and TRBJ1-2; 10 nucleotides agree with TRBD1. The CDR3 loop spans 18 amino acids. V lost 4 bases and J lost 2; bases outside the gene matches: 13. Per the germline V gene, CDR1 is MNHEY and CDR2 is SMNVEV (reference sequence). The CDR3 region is CASSSYLGPGQGNYGYTF. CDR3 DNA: TGTGCCAGCAGTTCATACCTGGGTCCGGGACAGGGGAACTATGGCTACACCTTC.

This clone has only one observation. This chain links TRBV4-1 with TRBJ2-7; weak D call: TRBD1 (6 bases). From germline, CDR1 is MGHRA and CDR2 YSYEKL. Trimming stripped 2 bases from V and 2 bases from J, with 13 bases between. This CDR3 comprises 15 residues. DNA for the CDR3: TGCGCCAGCAGCCAATCATCGACAGGCACCTACGAGCAGTACTTC. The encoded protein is CASSQSSTGTYEQYF.

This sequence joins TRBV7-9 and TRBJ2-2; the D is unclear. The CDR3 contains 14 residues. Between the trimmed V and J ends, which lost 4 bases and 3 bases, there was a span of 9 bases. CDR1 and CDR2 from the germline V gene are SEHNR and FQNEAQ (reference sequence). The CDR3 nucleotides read TGTGCCAGCAGCTACCGGGCCTACACCGGGGAGCTGTTTTTT. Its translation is CASSYRAYTGELFF.

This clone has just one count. For the CDR3, the DNA is TGTGCCAGCAGTCCGTCCACCCTTTTAGCTAACTATGGCTACACCTTC. Protein sequence: CASSPSTLLANYGYTF. This chain links TRBV28 with TRBJ1-2; no clear D gene. Germline lookup yields CDR1 MDHEN and CDR2 SYDVKM. Trimming pared 5 bases from V and 0 bases from J, leaving 16 bases between. This CDR3 region has 16 residues.

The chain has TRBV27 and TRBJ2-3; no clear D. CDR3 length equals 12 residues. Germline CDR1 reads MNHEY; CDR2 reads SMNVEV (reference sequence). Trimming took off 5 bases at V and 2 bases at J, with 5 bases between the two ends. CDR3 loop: CASSPPTDTQYF. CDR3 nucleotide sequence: TGTGCCAGCAGTCCCCCCACAGATACGCAGTATTTT.

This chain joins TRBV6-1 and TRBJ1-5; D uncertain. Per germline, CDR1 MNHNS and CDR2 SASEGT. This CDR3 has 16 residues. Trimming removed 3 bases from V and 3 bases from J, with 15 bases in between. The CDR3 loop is CASSDRGSSNNQPQHF. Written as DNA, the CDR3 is TGTGCCAGCAGTGACCGCGGGAGCTCCAACAATCAGCCCCAGCATTTT.

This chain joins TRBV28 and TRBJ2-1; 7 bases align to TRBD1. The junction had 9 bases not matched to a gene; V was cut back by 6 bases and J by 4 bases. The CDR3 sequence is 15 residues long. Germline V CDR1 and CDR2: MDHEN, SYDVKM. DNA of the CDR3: TGTGCCAGCAGCGTATACCGGGACAGTTACAATGAGCAGTTCTTC. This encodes CASSVYRDSYNEQFF.